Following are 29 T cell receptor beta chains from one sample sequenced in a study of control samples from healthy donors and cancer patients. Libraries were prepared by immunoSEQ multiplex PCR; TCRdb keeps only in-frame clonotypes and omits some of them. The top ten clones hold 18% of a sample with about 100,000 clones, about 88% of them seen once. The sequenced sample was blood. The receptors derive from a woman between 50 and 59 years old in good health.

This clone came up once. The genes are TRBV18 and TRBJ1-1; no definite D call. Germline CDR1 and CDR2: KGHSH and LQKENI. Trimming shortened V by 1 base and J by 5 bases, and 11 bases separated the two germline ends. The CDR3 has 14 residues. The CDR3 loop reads CASSPQDVGTEAFF. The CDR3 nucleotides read TGTGCCAGCTCACCACAGGACGTCGGTACTGAAGCTTTCTTT. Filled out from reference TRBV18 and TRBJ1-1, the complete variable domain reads NAGVMQNPRHLVRRRGQEARLRCSPMKGHSHVYWYRQLPEEGLKFMVYLQKENIIDESGMPKERFSAEFPKEGPSILRIQQVVRGDSAAYFCASSPQDVGTEAFFGQGTRLTVV.

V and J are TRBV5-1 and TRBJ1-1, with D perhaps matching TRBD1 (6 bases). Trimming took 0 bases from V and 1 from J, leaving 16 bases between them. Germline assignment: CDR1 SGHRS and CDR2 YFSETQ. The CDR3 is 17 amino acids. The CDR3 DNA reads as TGCGCCAGCAGCTTGGAGCGGCGGGGGGCGCGGAACACTGAAGCTTTCTTT. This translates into CASSLERRGARNTEAFF. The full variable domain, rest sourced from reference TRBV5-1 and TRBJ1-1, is KAGVTQTPRYLIKTRGQQVTLSCSPISGHRSVSWYQQTPGQGLQFLFEYFSETQRNKGNFPGRFSGRQFSNSRSEMNVSTLELGDSALYLCASSLERRGARNTEAFFGQGTRLTVV.

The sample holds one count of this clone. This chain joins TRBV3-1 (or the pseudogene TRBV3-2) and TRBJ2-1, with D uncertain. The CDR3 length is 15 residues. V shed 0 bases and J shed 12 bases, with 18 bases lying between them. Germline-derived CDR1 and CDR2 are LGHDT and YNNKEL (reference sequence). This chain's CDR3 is CASSQDYTPQFVQFF. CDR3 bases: TGTGCCAGCAGCCAAGATTATACTCCCCAGTTTGTGCAGTTCTTC.

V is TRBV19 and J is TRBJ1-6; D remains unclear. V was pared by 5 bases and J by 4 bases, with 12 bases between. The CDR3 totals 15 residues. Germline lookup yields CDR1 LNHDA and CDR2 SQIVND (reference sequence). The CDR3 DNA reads TGTGCCAGTAGTCGACGGACGGAATATAATTCACCCCTCCACTTT. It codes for CASSRRTEYNSPLHF.

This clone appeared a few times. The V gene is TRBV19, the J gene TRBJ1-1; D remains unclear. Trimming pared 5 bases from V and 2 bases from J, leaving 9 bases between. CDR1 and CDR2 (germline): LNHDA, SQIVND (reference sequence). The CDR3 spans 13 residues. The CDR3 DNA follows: TGTGCCAGTAGTGGGGTCCTCAACACTGAAGCTTTCTTT. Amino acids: CASSGVLNTEAFF.

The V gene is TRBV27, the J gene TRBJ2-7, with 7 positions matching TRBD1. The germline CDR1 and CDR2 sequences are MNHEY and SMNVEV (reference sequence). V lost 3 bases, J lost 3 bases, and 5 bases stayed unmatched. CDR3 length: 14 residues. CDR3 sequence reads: CASSFRRGIYEQYV. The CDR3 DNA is TGTGCCAGCAGTTTCCGCAGGGGGATCTACGAGCAGTACGTC.

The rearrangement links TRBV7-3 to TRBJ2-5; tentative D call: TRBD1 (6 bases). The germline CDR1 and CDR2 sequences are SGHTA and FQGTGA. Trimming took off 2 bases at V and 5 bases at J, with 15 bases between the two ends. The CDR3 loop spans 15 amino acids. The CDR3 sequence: CASSLAPGVGETQYF. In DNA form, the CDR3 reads TGTGCCAGCAGCTTAGCTCCAGGGGTGGGGGAGACCCAGTACTTC.

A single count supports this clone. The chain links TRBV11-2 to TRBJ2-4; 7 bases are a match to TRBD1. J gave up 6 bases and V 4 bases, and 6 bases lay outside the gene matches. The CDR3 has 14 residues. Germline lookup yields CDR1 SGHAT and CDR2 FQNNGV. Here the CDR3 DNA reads TGTGCCAGCAGCTGGGTCCGGGACAGAAACATTCAGTACTTC. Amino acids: CASSWVRDRNIQYF.

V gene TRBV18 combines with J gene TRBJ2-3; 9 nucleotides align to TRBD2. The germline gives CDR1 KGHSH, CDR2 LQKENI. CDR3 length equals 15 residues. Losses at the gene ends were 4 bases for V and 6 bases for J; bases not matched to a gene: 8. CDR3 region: CASSRVAGGPDTQYF. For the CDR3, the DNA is TGTGCCAGCTCACGTGTGGCGGGAGGGCCCGATACGCAGTATTTT.

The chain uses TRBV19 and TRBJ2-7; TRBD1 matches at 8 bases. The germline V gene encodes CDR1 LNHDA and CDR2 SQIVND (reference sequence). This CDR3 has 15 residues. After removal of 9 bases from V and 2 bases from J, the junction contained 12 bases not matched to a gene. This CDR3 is CASGTGRTSPYEQYV. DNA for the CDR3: TGTGCCAGCGGGACAGGCCGAACTTCTCCCTACGAGCAGTACGTC.

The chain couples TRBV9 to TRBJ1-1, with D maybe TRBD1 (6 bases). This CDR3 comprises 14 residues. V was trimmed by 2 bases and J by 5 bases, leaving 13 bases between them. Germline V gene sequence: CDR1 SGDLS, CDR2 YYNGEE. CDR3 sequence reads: CASSVGTTLTEAFF. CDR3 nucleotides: TGTGCCAGCAGCGTGGGGACAACCCTAACTGAAGCTTTCTTT.

Here the CDR3 DNA reads TGTGCCACCAGTGATTTAACTAGCGGAGGTTACAATGAGCAGTTCTTC. It specifies CATSDLTSGGYNEQFF. This chain joins TRBV24-1 and TRBJ2-1; 8 bases fit TRBD2. Looked up from germline, CDR1 is KGHDR and CDR2 is SFDVKD. V was pared by 1 base and J by 4 bases, with 5 bases of the junction left unmatched. The CDR3 length is 16 residues.

The CDR3 DNA sequence: TGTGCCAGCAGCTTAGCTACCAGGGCTTTCTTT. Encoded protein: CASSLATRAFF. V and J are TRBV11-2 and TRBJ1-1; D uncertain. Germline CDR1 reads SGHAT; CDR2 reads FQNNGV. The CDR3 covers 11 residues. The germline V and J ends were trimmed by 1 base and 11 bases, with 8 bases remaining between them.

CDR3 protein: CASSTGYNEQFF. DNA of the CDR3: TGTGCCAGCAGTACAGGTTACAATGAGCAGTTCTTC. The chain couples TRBV6-5 to TRBJ2-1; perhaps TRBD1 as D (5 bases). CDR1 and CDR2 (germline): MNHEY, SVGAGI. This CDR3 is 12 amino acids long. V lost 5 bases and J lost 4, with 6 bases in between.

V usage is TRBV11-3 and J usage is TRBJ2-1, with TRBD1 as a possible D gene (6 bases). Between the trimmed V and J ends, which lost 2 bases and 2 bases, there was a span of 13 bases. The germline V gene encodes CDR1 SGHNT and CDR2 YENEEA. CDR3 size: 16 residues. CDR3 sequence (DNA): TGTGCCAGCAGCTTATTAGGGGGAGTAGCCTACAATGAGCAGTTCTTC. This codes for CASSLLGGVAYNEQFF. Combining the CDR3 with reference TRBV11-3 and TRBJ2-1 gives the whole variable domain EAGVVQSPRYKIIEKKQPVAFWCNPISGHNTLYWYLQNLGQGPELLIRYENEEAVDDSQLPKDRFSAERLKGVDSTLKIQPAELGDSAVYLCASSLLGGVAYNEQFFGPGTRLTVL.

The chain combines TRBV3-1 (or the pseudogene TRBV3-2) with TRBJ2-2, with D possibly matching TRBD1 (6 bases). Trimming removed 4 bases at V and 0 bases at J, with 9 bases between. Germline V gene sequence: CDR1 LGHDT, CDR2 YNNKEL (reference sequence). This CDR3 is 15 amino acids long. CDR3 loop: CASSLGQTNTGELFF. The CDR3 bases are TGTGCCAGCAGCCTCGGACAGACGAACACCGGGGAGCTGTTTTTT.

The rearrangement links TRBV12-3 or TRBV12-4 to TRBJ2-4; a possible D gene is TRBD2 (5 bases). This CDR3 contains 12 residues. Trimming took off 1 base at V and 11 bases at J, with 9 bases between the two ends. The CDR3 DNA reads TGTGCCAGCAGTTTAGGGACCGGGGTTCAGTACTTC. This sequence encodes CASSLGTGVQYF.

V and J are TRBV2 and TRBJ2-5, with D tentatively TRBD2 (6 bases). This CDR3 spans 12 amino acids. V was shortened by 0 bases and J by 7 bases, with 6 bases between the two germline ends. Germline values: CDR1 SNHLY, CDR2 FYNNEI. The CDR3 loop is CASSEAGGTQYF. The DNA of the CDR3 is TGTGCCAGCAGTGAAGCCGGGGGGACCCAGTACTTC.

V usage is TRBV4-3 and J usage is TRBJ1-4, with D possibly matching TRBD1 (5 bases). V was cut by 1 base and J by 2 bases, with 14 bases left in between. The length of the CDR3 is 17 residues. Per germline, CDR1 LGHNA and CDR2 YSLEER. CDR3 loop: CASSQGVMGGTNEKLFF. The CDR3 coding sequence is TGCGCCAGCAGCCAAGGGGTGATGGGGGGGACTAATGAAAAACTGTTTTTT.

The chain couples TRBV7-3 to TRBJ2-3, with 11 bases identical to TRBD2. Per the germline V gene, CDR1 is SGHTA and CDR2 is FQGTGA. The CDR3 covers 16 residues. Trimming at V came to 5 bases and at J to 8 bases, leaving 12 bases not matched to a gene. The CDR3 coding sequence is TGTGCCAGCAGCCTGTGGTTAGCGGGAGGGCCTAGTACGCAGTATTTT. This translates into CASSLWLAGGPSTQYF.

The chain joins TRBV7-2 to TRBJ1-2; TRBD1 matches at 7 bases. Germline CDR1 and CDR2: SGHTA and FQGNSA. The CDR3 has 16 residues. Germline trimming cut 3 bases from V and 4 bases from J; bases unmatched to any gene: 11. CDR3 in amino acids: CASSLDRDSVSYGYTF. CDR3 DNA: TGTGCCAGCAGCTTGGACCGGGACAGCGTTTCCTATGGCTACACCTTC.

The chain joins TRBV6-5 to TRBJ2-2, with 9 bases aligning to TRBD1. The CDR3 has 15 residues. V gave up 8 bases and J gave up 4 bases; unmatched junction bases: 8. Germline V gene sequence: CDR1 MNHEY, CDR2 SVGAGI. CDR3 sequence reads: CASSTGGSGTGELFF. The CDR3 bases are TGTGCCAGCTCAACAGGGGGCTCTGGCACCGGGGAGCTGTTTTTT.

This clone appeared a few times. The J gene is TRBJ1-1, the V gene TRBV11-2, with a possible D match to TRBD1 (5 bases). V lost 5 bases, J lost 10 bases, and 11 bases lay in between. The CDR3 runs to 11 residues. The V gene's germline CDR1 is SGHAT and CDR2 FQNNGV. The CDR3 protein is CASSRGFGAFF. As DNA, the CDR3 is TGTGCCAGCAGCCGGGGGTTCGGAGCTTTCTTT.

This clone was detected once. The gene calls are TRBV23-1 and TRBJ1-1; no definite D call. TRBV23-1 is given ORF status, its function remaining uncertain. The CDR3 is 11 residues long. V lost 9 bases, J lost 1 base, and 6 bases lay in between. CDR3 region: CARIRNTEAFF. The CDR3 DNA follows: TGCGCCAGGATCCGGAACACTGAAGCTTTCTTT.

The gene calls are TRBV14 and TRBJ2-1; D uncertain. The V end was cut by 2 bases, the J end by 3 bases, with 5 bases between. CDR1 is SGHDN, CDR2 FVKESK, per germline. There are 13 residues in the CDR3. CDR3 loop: CASSQKVYNEQFF. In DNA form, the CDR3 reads TGTGCCAGCAGCCAAAAGGTCTACAATGAGCAGTTCTTC.

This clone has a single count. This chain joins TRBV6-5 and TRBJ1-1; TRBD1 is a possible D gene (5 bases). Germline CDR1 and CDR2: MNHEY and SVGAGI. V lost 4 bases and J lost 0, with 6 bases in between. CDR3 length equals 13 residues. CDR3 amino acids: CASSWGVNTEAFF. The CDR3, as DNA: TGTGCCAGCAGTTGGGGGGTGAACACTGAAGCTTTCTTT.

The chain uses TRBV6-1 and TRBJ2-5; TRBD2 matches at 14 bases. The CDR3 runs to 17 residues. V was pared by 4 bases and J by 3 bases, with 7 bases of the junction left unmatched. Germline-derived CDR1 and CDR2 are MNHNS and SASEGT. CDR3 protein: CASSGAKTSGGEETQYF. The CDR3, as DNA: TGTGCCAGCAGTGGGGCAAAGACTAGCGGGGGGGAAGAGACCCAGTACTTC.

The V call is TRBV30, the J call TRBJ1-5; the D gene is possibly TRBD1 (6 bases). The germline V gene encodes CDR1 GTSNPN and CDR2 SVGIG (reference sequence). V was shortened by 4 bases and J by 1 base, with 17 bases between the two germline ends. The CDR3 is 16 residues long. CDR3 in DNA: TGTGCCTGGACCCGGAGGGGGGCAGGGAGCAATCAGCCCCAGCATTTT. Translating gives CAWTRRGAGSNQPQHF.

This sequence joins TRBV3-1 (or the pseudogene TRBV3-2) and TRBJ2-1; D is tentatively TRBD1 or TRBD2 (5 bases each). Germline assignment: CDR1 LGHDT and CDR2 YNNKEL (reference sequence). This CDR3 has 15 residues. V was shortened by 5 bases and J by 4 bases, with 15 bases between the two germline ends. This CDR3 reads CASSSGALGYNEQFF. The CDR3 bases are TGTGCCAGCAGCTCCGGGGCACTGGGATACAATGAGCAGTTCTTC.